Here is one TCR beta chain with its context. This specimen comes from a study of technical replicates of blood from a few donors. Some clones are missing from TCRdb's copy, which holds only in-frame ones; the method was immunoSEQ multiplex PCR. The profile shows over 50,000 clones, 70% to 90% of them singletons. This CDR3 has 16 residues. Germline loops: CDR1 SGHNT, CDR2 YYREEE (reference sequence). V lost 4 bases, J lost 1 base, and 10 bases stayed unmatched. The sequenced material came from PBMCs. The rearrangement joins TRBV5-4 to TRBJ1-1; the match to TRBD1 covers 7 bases. The TCR originated in a human donor in good health. Some clones in this sample may be carry-over from other donors' samples. The CDR3 protein is CASSVNTGAQNTEAFF. The CDR3 DNA is TGTGCCAGCAGCGTTAATACAGGGGCCCAGAACACTGAAGCTTTCTTT.